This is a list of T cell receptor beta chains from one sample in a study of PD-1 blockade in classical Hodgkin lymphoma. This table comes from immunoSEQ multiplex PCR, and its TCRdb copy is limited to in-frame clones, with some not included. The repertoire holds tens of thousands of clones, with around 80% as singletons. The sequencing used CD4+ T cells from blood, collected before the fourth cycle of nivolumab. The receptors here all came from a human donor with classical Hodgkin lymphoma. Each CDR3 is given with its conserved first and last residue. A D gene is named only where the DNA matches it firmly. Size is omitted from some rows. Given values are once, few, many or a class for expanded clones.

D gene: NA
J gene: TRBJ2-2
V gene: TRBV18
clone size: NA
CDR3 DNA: TGTGCCAGCTCACCACTCTTGGGTTCGGACACCGGGGAGCTGTTTTTT
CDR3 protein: CASSPLLGSDTGELFF

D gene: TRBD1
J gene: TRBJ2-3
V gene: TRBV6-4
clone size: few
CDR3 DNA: TGTGCCAGCAGTGACCAACAGGGGGTGAGCACAGATACGCAGTATTTT
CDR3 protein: CASSDQQGVSTDTQYF

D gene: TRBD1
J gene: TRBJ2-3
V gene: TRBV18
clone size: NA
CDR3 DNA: TGTGCCAGCTCCTCGACAGGGGAGGCAGATACGCAGTATTTT
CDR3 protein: CASSSTGEADTQYF

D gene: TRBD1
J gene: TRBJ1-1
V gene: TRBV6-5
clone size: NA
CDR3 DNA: TGTGCCAGCAGTCAGGGACAGGGGAACACTGAAGCTTTCTTT
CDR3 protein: CASSQGQGNTEAFF

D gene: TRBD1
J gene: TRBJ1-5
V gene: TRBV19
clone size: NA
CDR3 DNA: TGTGCCAGTAGTAGGTTAGGGGGCGGCAATCAGCCCCAGCATTTT
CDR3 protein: CASSRLGGGNQPQHF

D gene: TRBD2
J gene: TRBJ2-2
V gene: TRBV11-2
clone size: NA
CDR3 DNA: TGTGCCAGCAGCTCCCTAGCGGGGGGACGAAACACCGGGGAGCTGTTTTTT
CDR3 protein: CASSSLAGGRNTGELFF

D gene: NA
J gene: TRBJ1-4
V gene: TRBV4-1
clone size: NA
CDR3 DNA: TGCGCCAGCAGCCAAGGCGACACCCCAACTAATGAAAAACTGTTTTTT
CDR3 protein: CASSQGDTPTNEKLFF

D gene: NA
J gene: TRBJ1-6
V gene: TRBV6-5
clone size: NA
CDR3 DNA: TGTGCCAGTCGTCCGGGACCCTATAATTCACCCCTCCACTTT
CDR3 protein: CASRPGPYNSPLHF

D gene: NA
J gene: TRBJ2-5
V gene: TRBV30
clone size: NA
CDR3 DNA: TGTGCCTGGAGCCGGACTTGTCAAGAGACCCAGTACTTC
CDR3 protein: CAWSRTCQETQYF

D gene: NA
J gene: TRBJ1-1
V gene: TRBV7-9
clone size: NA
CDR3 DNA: TGCGCCAGCAGCCAAGCCTGGGGCCTGAACACTGAAGCTTTCTTT
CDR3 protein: CASSQAWGLNTEAFF

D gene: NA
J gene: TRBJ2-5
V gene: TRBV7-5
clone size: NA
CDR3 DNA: TGTGCCAGAAGCTTATTGGAAGACGGAGGGGCTCCAGCGGAGACCCAGTACTTC
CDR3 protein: CARSLLEDGGAPAETQYF

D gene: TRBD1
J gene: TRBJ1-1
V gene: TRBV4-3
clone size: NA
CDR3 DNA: TGCGCCAGCAGCCGAACCCTTGGACAGGCGATGAACACTGAAGCTTTCTTT
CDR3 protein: CASSRTLGQAMNTEAFF

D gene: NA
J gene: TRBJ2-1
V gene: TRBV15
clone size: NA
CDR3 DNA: TGTGCCACCAGCAGAGACGGGATTGGTGAGCAGTTCTTC
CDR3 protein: CATSRDGIGEQFF

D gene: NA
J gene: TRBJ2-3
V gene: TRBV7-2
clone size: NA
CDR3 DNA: TGTGCCAGCAGCTCCCGACTAGCAGATACGCAGTATTTT
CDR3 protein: CASSSRLADTQYF

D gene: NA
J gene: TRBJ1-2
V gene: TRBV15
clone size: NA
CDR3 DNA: TGTGCCACCAGCCATGGGGGGGCCTTGGCGCGGTATGGCTACACCTTC
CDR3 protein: CATSHGGALARYGYTF

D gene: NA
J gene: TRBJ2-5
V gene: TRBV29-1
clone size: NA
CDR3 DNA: TGCAGCGTTGGGGATTCCCAAGAGACCCAGTACTTC
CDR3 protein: CSVGDSQETQYF

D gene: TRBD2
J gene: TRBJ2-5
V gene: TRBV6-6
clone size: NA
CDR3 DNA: TGTGCCAGCAGTTACTCCGGGGGGGCCGAAGAGACCCAGTACTTC
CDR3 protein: CASSYSGGAEETQYF

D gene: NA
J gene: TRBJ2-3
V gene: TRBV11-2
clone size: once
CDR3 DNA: TGTGCCAGCAGCTTAGAGGGGGATACGCAGTATTTT
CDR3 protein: CASSLEGDTQYF

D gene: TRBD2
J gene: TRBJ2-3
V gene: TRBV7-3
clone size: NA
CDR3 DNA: TGTGCCAGCAGCCCGAGCGGGGACCCCGGAGATACGCAGTATTTT
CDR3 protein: CASSPSGDPGDTQYF

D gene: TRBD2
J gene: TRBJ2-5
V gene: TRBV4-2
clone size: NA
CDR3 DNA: TGTGCCAGCAGCCAAACCCTCGGACTAGCGGGGGGGGCAACCCAAGAGACCCAGTACTTC
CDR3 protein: CASSQTLGLAGGATQETQYF

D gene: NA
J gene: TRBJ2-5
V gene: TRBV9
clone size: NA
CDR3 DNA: TGTGCCAGCAGCGTAGTCGGGGGTGGAGTGGAGACCCAGTACTTC
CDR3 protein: CASSVVGGGVETQYF

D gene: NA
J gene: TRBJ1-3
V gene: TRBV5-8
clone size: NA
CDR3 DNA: TGTGCCAGCAGCTTTTACAGGTCTGGAAACACCATATATTTT
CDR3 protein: CASSFYRSGNTIYF

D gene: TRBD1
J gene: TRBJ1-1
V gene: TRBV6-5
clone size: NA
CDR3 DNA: TGTGCCAGCAGGGCTACAGGGGGCGAGACTGAAGCTTTCTTT
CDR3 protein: CASRATGGETEAFF

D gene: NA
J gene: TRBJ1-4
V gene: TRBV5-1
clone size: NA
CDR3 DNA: TGCGCCAGCAGCTTGGGGCACGGCGAAAAACTGTTTTTT
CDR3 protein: CASSLGHGEKLFF

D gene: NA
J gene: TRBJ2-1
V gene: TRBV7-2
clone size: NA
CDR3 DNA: TGTGCCAGCAGCCCACAGCGGCTACCGAATGGTGAGCAGTTCTTC
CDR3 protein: CASSPQRLPNGEQFF

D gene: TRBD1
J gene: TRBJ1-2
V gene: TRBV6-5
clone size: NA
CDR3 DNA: TGTGCCAGCAACCCGGGACAGGGAAACTATGGCTACACCTTC
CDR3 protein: CASNPGQGNYGYTF

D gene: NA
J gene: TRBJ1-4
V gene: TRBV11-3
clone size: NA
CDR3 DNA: TGTGCCAGCAGCTTAGATCAGTGGGATGAAAAACTGTTTTTT
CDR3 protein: CASSLDQWDEKLFF

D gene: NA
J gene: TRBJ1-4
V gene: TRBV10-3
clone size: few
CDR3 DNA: TGTGCCATCACCGGGAACTTAAATGAAAAACTGTTTTTT
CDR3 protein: CAITGNLNEKLFF

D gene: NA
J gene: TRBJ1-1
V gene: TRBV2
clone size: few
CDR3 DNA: TGTGCCAGCAGTCTTACAGAGAACACTGAAGCTTTCTTT
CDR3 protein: CASSLTENTEAFF

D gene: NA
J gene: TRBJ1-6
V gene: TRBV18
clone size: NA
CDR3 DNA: TGTGCCAGCTCACCTGAAATAGGGCAGGGCTCACCCCCCCACTTT
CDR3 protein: CASSPEIGQGSPPHF

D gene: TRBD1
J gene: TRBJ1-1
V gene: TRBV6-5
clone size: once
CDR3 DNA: TGTGCCAGCAGTTATCAGGGGGACACTGAAGCTTTCTTT
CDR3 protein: CASSYQGDTEAFF

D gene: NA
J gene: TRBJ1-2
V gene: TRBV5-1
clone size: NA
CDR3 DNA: TGCGCCAGCAGCTCAGACATGACCAACTATGGCTACACCTTC
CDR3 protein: CASSSDMTNYGYTF

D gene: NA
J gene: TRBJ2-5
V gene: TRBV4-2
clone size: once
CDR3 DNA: TGTGCCAGCAGCCAACCCACGAGTGGGGGTGAGCCCCAGTACTTC
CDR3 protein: CASSQPTSGGEPQYF

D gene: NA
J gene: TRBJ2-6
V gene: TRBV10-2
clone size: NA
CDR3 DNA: TGCGCCAGCAGGGACTGGGGGCGGGGGATGGGTGGGGCCAACGTCCTGACTTTC
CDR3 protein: CASRDWGRGMGGANVLTF

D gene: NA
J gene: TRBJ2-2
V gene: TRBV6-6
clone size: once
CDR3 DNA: TGTGCCAGCAGGCAGAGTAGCTTAACCGGGGAGCTGTTTTTT
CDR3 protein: CASRQSSLTGELFF

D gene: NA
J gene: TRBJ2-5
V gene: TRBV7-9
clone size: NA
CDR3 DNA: TGTGCCACTCGAGGCAGGGGAGACCAAGAGACCCAGTACTTC
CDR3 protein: CATRGRGDQETQYF

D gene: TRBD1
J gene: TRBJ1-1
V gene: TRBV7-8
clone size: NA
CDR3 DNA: TGTGCCAGCAGCCCCAGACAGGGCGACACTGAAGCTTTCTTT
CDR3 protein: CASSPRQGDTEAFF

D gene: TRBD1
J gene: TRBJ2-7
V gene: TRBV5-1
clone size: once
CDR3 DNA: TGCGCCAGCAGCGGGGCACCGGGACAGGGGCTCAACGAGCAGTACTTC
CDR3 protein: CASSGAPGQGLNEQYF

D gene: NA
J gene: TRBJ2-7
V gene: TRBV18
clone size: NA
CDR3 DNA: TGTGCCAGCTCACCACGTCAGGCAGGGACCTACGAGCAGTACTTC
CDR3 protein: CASSPRQAGTYEQYF

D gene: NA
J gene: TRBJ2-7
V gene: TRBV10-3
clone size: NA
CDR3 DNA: TGTGCCATCAGTGGCGGGGGCGTGGGAAGCTACGAGCAGTACTTC
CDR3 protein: CAISGGGVGSYEQYF

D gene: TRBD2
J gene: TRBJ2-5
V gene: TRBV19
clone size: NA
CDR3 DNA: TGTGCCAGTAGTATAGATCTAGGGGATAGCGGGGAGTCCCAAGAGACCCAGTACTTC
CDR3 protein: CASSIDLGDSGESQETQYF

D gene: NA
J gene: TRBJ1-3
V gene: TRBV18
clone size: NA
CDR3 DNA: TGTGCCAGCTCAGCCACAGGGTCTAACTCTGGAAACACCATATATTTT
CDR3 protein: CASSATGSNSGNTIYF

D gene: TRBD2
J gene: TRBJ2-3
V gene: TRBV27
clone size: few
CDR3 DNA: TGTGCCAGCAGTTTTGGGGACGGGGGGAATACGCAGTATTTT
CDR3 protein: CASSFGDGGNTQYF

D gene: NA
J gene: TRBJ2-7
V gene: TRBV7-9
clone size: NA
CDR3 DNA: TGTGCCAGCAGCCGGGGAACAGTCTCCTACGAGCAGTACTTC
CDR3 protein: CASSRGTVSYEQYF

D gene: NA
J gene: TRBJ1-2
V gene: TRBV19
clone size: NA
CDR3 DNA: TGTGCCAGTAGTGGATTCCCAGGGGCTAACTATGGCTACACCTTC
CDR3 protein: CASSGFPGANYGYTF

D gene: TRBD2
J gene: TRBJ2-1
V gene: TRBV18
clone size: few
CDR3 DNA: TGTGCCAGCTCACCACCGGATAGCGGGGGGGCAGAGCAGTTCTTC
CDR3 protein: CASSPPDSGGAEQFF

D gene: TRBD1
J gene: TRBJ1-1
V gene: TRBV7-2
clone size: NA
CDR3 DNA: TGTGCCAGCAGGGACCGGGACAGGAAAGCTTTCTTT
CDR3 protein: CASRDRDRKAFF

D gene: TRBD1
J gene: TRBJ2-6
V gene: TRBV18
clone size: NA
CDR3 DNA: TGTGCCAGCTCAGACCGTCGGCAGGGGGCGCCGGGGGCCAACGTCCTGACTTTC
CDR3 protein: CASSDRRQGAPGANVLTF

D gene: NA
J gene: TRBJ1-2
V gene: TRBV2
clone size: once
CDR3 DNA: TGTGCCAGCAGCAAGTTCAGGGATAACTATGGCTACACCTTC
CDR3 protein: CASSKFRDNYGYTF

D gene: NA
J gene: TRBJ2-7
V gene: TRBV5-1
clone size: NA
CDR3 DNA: TGCGCCAGCAGCTTGGAAGGCGGAGCCTCCTACGAGCAGTACTTC
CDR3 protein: CASSLEGGASYEQYF